This paragraph covers one T cell receptor (beta chain) sequence. The sample belongs to a study of shared clonotypes between healthy human individuals. Turning to the study itself: Three plates were used per donor for CD4 naive, three for CD4 memory, two for CD8 naive and one for CD8 memory.

Several immunoSEQ plates received, in even portions, the genomic DNA of each subset. Libraries were prepared by immunoSEQ multiplex PCR; TCRdb keeps only in-frame clonotypes and omits some of them. This table holds nearly 2 million clones, just under 95% found once. This CDR3 is built from 15 residues. The germline gives CDR1 MGHRA, CDR2 YSYEKL. V lost 4 bases and J lost 7; bases outside the gene matches: 6. Naivety among CD8 cells was defined by CD45RO negativity and positive CCR7 selection, thereby excluding terminally differentiated effector memory CD45RA+ cells. The rearrangement links TRBV4-1 to TRBJ2-1, with 11 bases identical to TRBD2. The sequenced sample was naive CD8+ T cells sorted from blood. The receptor was isolated from a man aged 18 to 30 in good health. The CDR3 sequence is CASSLRLAGWNEQFF. The CDR3, as DNA: TGCGCCAGCAGCCTTAGACTAGCGGGATGGAATGAGCAGTTCTTC.